The 8 T cell receptor beta chains given below trace back to one sample, sequenced in a study of identical twins. TCRdb reprocessed the 5' RACE reads with MiXCR, giving one entry per CDR3 protein. This table has fewer than 900,000 distinct CDR3 sequences, 18% appearing once. These data also formed part of another study, on T cells expressing NK-cell markers.

Sequenced sample: PBMCs. Every receptor here comes from a woman under 30 in good health.

This clonotype is a singleton in its sample. The V gene is TRBV29-1, the J gene TRBJ2-7; no firm D call. Per germline, CDR1 SQVTM and CDR2 ANQGSEA. This CDR3 comprises 13 residues. The V end was cut by 5 bases, the J end by 0 bases, with 11 bases between. This CDR3 reads CSVTDAISYEQYF. CDR3 in DNA: TGCAGCGTTACTGACGCCATCTCCTACGAGCAGTACTTC.

This chain links TRBV6-2 or TRBV6-3 with TRBJ2-5; D is unclear. V lost 2 bases and J 4 bases, leaving 8 bases between the germline ends. The germline V gene encodes CDR1 MNHEY and CDR2 SVGEGT. This CDR3 is built from 13 residues. The CDR3 loop reads CASSYVVIETQYF. CDR3 DNA sequence: TGTGCCAGCAGTTACGTCGTAATAGAGACCCAGTACTTC.

This clonotype occurred many times. The rearrangement joins TRBV20-1 to TRBJ2-1; D tentatively reads TRBD1 or TRBD2 (6 bases each). V was pared by 0 bases and J by 10 bases, with 16 bases between. CDR1 DFQATT and CDR2 SNEGSKA come from the germline V gene (reference sequence). The CDR3 has 14 amino acids. The CDR3 DNA follows: TGCAGTGCTAGAGATAGCAGGGGAGGCAGCGAGCAGTTCTTC. It translates to CSARDSRGGSEQFF.

This clonotype has a handful of counts. The chain carries TRBV5-7 and TRBJ2-7; perhaps TRBD1 as D (6 bases). TRBV5-7 is reported as an ORF; its role is uncertain. The CDR3 sequence is 15 residues long. The V end lost 1 base, the J end lost 2 bases, and 13 bases lay between the germline ends. The CDR3 DNA follows: TGTGCCAGCAGCTTGATGAGGGGACAAGCCTACGAGCAGTACTTC. This translates into CASSLMRGQAYEQYF.

The chain joins TRBV19 to TRBJ2-1, with D perhaps TRBD2 (5 bases). The CDR3 has 15 amino acids. Germline V gene lookup returns CDR1 LNHDA and CDR2 SQIVND (reference sequence). V lost 7 bases, J lost 1 base, and 14 bases lay in between. DNA for the CDR3: TGTGCCAGTACCACCCAGGACTCGTCCTACAATGAGCAGTTCTTC. Its translation: CASTTQDSSYNEQFF.

The CDR3 loop reads CASEWLNTEAFF. The CDR3 coding sequence is TGTGCCAGCGAGTGGCTGAACACTGAAGCTTTCTTT. The chain couples TRBV7-9 to TRBJ1-1; D is unclear. Germline CDR1 reads SEHNR; CDR2 reads FQNEAQ (reference sequence). Trimming took 8 bases from V and 0 from J, leaving 7 bases between them. The CDR3 sequence is 12 residues long.

This clonotype has more than one count but fewer than ten. The J gene is TRBJ2-4, the V gene TRBV29-1; D remains ambiguous. The germline gives CDR1 SQVTM, CDR2 ANQGSEA. V lost 2 bases to trimming and J lost 0 bases, with 5 bases between them. There are 13 residues in the CDR3. The CDR3 coding sequence is TGCAGCGTTGAAACATTAGCCAAAAACATTCAGTACTTC. Translated, it gives CSVETLAKNIQYF. Full variable domain (missing parts from reference TRBV29-1 and TRBJ2-4): SAVISQKPSRDICQRGTSLTIQCQVDSQVTMMFWYRQQPGQSLTLIATANQGSEATYESGFVIDKFPISRPNLTFSTLTVSNMSPEDSSIYLCSVETLAKNIQYFGAGTRLSVL.

This clonotype was counted only a few times. This rearrangement joins TRBV15 to TRBJ2-1; possible D gene TRBD1, 6 bases. V lost 7 bases and J lost 5, with 12 bases in between. Germline loops: CDR1 LNHNV, CDR2 YYDKDF (reference sequence). This CDR3 comprises 13 residues. The CDR3 coding sequence is TGTGCCACCACGACAGGATTCAACAATGAGCAGTTCTTC. This sequence encodes CATTTGFNNEQFF.